Sequencing of this T cell receptor (beta chain) was carried out in a study of metastatic and nonmetastatic thyroid tumors. Overall study: Malignant and benign thyroid patients had repertoires compared in peripheral blood and tumor or nodule tissue. Regarding the study as a whole: Reported TCR beta diversity, measured in blood and tumor, was significantly higher for malignant thyroid tumors than for benign nodules.

Methods used by the authors: It was from CDR3 differences across clinicopathological groups that a distant-metastasis classifier for papillary thyroid cancer was built. TCRdb re-called the PCR reads with MiXCR. TCRdb, rather than the study authors, made the V and J calls. This table holds approximately 21,000 clones, roughly 20% found once. The entire patient cohort was treatment-naive prior to thyroid surgery. There are 12 residues in the CDR3. Trimming removed 5 bases from V and 10 bases from J, with 14 bases in between. Comments on this clone: Its antigen remains unidentified.

This clonotype was obtained from a female donor with papillary thyroid cancer or a benign thyroid nodule (not recorded which). Some clones in this sample may be carry-over from other donors' samples. This chain joins TRBV12-3 or TRBV12-4 and TRBJ1-2, with D uncertain. What was sequenced was adjacent normal tissue. This CDR3 is CASSVRVTLYTF. Here the CDR3 DNA reads TGTGCCAGCAGTGTAAGGGTGACACTCTACACCTTC.